Presented here are 21 T cell receptor beta chains from one specimen sequenced in a study of blood T cell repertoires in COVID-19. This table comes from immunoSEQ multiplex PCR, and its TCRdb copy is limited to in-frame clones, with some not included. The profile shows over 200,000 clones, roughly 90% of them singletons. Sequences were obtained from peripheral blood. These receptors were taken from a young man who had recovered from COVID-19.

V gene TRBV6-4 combines with J gene TRBJ2-3, with D perhaps matching TRBD2 (5 bases). The germline CDR1 and CDR2 sequences are MRHNA and SNTAGT. Between the trimmed V and J ends, which lost 2 bases and 4 bases, there was a span of 10 bases. The length of the CDR3 is 14 residues. CDR3 amino acids: CASSDGEISDTQYF. The CDR3 nucleotides are TGTGCCAGCAGTGACGGGGAGATCTCAGATACGCAGTATTTT.

This chain links TRBV30 with TRBJ1-2; tentatively, D is TRBD1 (6 bases). This CDR3 has 12 residues. Germline V gene data show CDR1 as GTSNPN and CDR2 as SVGIG (reference sequence). V lost 2 bases and J lost 6, with 10 bases in between. CDR3 sequence reads: CAWSLGGNGYTF. The CDR3 nucleotides are TGTGCCTGGAGTTTAGGGGGAAATGGCTACACCTTC.

The chain combines TRBV4-2 with TRBJ1-2, with 8 nucleotides matching TRBD1. Germline V gene lookup returns CDR1 LGHNA and CDR2 YNFKEQ. The CDR3 totals 15 residues. J gave up 2 bases and V 4 bases, and 6 bases lay outside the gene matches. The CDR3 here is CASSPQRTGNYGYTF. In DNA, the CDR3 is TGTGCCAGCAGCCCCCAAAGGACAGGGAACTATGGCTACACCTTC.

This chain joins TRBV18 and TRBJ1-2, with D possibly being TRBD1 (6 bases). Trimming left V 2 bases short and J 0 bases short, with 19 bases between. Germline V gives CDR1 KGHSH, CDR2 LQKENI. The CDR3 sequence is 18 residues long. CDR3 loop: CASSPSTGLSTTNYGYTF. CDR3 coding DNA: TGTGCCAGCTCACCAAGTACAGGGCTCAGTACGACTAACTATGGCTACACCTTC.

The chain employs TRBV4-2 and TRBJ2-7; 13 bases map to TRBD2. The germline gives CDR1 LGHNA, CDR2 YNFKEQ. This CDR3 is built from 16 residues. V gave up 1 base and J gave up 0 bases; unmatched junction bases: 0. CDR3 amino acids: CASSQGTSGSSYEQYF. CDR3 nucleotides: TGTGCCAGCAGCCAAGGGACTAGCGGGAGCTCCTACGAGCAGTACTTC.

The V gene is TRBV7-9, the J gene TRBJ1-1; the D gene is possibly TRBD1 (6 bases). CDR1 is SEHNR, CDR2 FQNEAQ, per germline (reference sequence). The V and J ends lost 4 bases and 0 bases respectively, with 12 bases between them. The CDR3 extends over 15 amino acids. This CDR3 is CASSSGEGMNTEAFF. In nucleotides, the CDR3 is TGTGCCAGCAGCTCAGGGGAAGGAATGAACACTGAAGCTTTCTTT.

The chain employs TRBV7-2 and TRBJ1-5; D is perhaps TRBD1 (6 bases). V was shortened by 5 bases and J by 0 bases, with 17 bases between the two germline ends. CDR3 size: 17 residues. Germline values: CDR1 SGHTA, CDR2 FQGNSA. The DNA of the CDR3 is TGTGCCAGCAGCATAAATCAAAGGGGGAATAGCAATCAGCCCCAGCATTTT. The encoded protein is CASSINQRGNSNQPQHF.

CDR3 nucleotide sequence: TGCGCCAGCAGCCCCCTCAGAACCGACACCGGGGAGCTGTTTTTT. Protein sequence: CASSPLRTDTGELFF. The V and J genes are TRBV4-1 and TRBJ2-2; D call uncertain. From germline, CDR1 is MGHRA and CDR2 YSYEKL. This CDR3 contains 15 residues. Trimming shortened V by 4 bases and J by 3 bases, and 12 bases separated the two germline ends.

The chain employs TRBV5-1 and TRBJ2-3; D is uncertain. This CDR3 spans 16 amino acids. The V end was cut by 0 bases, the J end by 6 bases, with 17 bases between. The V gene's germline CDR1 is SGHRS and CDR2 YFSETQ. Here the CDR3 DNA reads TGCGCCAGCAGCTTGGAGGCCGCAGCGATGTCGGATACGCAGTATTTT. This gives the protein CASSLEAAAMSDTQYF.

The V and J genes are TRBV6-5 and TRBJ2-3; 9 nucleotides agree with TRBD2. With V trimmed by 6 bases and J by 4 bases, 8 bases remained unmatched. This CDR3 has 15 amino acids. CDR1 MNHEY and CDR2 SVGAGI come from the germline V gene. The DNA of the CDR3 is TGTGCCAGCAGCCACAGCGGGGGGAGGCCAGATACGCAGTATTTT. Translated, it gives CASSHSGGRPDTQYF.

The chain is built from TRBV3-1 (or the pseudogene TRBV3-2) and TRBJ1-2; 8 bases line up with TRBD1. After removal of 0 bases from V and 8 bases from J, the junction contained 2 bases not matched to a gene. Per germline, CDR1 LGHDT and CDR2 YNNKEL (reference sequence). The CDR3 has 13 residues. Here the CDR3 DNA reads TGTGCCAGCAGCCAAGACGGACAGGGCGGCTACACCTTC. It encodes CASSQDGQGGYTF.

The chain links TRBV11-2 to TRBJ2-7; a weak D match, TRBD1 (5 bases). Germline V gene sequence: CDR1 SGHAT, CDR2 FQNNGV. The CDR3 contains 13 residues. Trimming stripped 4 bases from V and 2 bases from J, with 9 bases between. This CDR3 is CASSYSDTYEQYF. The CDR3 nucleotides are TGTGCCAGCAGCTACTCGGACACCTACGAGCAGTACTTC.

This clone was recorded a few times. The genes are TRBV6-1 and TRBJ1-1, with D maybe TRBD1 (5 bases). The germline V gene has CDR1 MNHNS and CDR2 SASEGT. The V end lost 1 base, the J end lost 4 bases, and 10 bases lay between the germline ends. The CDR3 consists of 14 residues. In DNA form, the CDR3 reads TGTGCCAGCAGTGAAGTGGGGGGGGTCACTGAAGCTTTCTTT. Translated, it gives CASSEVGGVTEAFF.

J is TRBJ2-3 and V is TRBV6-6; tentative D call: TRBD2 (6 bases). The length of the CDR3 is 14 residues. Germline V gene lookup returns CDR1 MNHNY and CDR2 SVGAGI (reference sequence). Trimming stripped 11 bases from V and 2 bases from J, with 17 bases between. The DNA for the CDR3 is TGTGCCGGCGTCCGGGACTGGCTCACAGATACGCAGTATTTT. Its translation is CAGVRDWLTDTQYF.

The rearrangement joins TRBV5-4 to TRBJ2-1; tentative D call: TRBD2 (6 bases). CDR3 length equals 14 residues. Trimming stripped 6 bases from V and 4 bases from J, with 14 bases between. Germline CDR1 reads SGHNT; CDR2 reads YYREEE (reference sequence). CDR3 nucleotides: TGTGCCAGCATCCAAGACCGGGGGTACAATGAGCAGTTCTTC. This encodes CASIQDRGYNEQFF.

V gene TRBV2 combines with J gene TRBJ2-3, with D hard to call. The CDR3 covers 13 residues. V lost 9 bases, J lost 0 bases, and 10 bases lay in between. Germline values: CDR1 SNHLY, CDR2 FYNNEI. Here the CDR3 reads CASRSFSTDTQYF. Written as DNA, the CDR3 is TGTGCCAGTCGTAGTTTTAGCACAGATACGCAGTATTTT.

The chain has TRBV10-1 and TRBJ2-3; TRBD2 matches 8 bases. CDR3 size: 15 residues. Germline CDR1 WNHNN, CDR2 SYGVQD (reference sequence). The junction had 4 bases not matched to a gene; V was cut back by 3 bases and J by 2 bases. The CDR3: CASSEGSGATDTQYF. Here the CDR3 DNA reads TGCGCCAGCAGTGAAGGTAGCGGGGCCACAGATACGCAGTATTTT.

This clone is a singleton in its sample. The rearrangement uses TRBV10-3 and TRBJ2-1; 7 bases agree with TRBD1. Germline-derived CDR1 and CDR2 are ENHRY and SYGVKD. The CDR3 contains 21 residues. Trimming cost V 4 bases and J 2 bases; bases outside gene matches: 23. DNA of the CDR3: TGTGCCATCAGTGCGGGTCCGGGACAGATGACAATTCTAAGAGCCTACAATGAGCAGTTCTTC. Translation: CAISAGPGQMTILRAYNEQFF.

The J gene is TRBJ2-3, the V gene TRBV3-1 (or the pseudogene TRBV3-2); D is undetermined. CDR3 size: 14 residues. From germline, CDR1 is LGHDT and CDR2 YNNKEL (reference sequence). The V and J ends lost 0 bases and 5 bases respectively, with 9 bases between them. The CDR3 sequence: CASSQDVPGDTQYF. CDR3 nucleotides: TGTGCCAGCAGCCAAGATGTGCCGGGAGATACGCAGTATTTT.

This clone occurred once. V and J are TRBV5-1 and TRBJ2-7; maybe TRBD1 (6 bases). The V and J ends lost 0 bases and 3 bases respectively, with 19 bases between them. CDR1 SGHRS and CDR2 YFSETQ come from the germline V gene. The CDR3 sequence is 17 residues long. The CDR3 DNA follows: TGCGCCAGCAGCTTGGGACAGCAAATTGGGGGCCTCTACGAGCAGTACTTC. Residues: CASSLGQQIGGLYEQYF.

The chain joins TRBV28 to TRBJ1-2; tentative D call: TRBD1 (5 bases). V was pared by 7 bases and J by 4 bases, with 13 bases between. The germline V gene has CDR1 MDHEN and CDR2 SYDVKM. The CDR3 extends over 13 amino acids. The chain's CDR3 is CASITGGVYGYTF. DNA for the CDR3: TGTGCCAGCATTACCGGAGGGGTCTATGGCTACACCTTC.